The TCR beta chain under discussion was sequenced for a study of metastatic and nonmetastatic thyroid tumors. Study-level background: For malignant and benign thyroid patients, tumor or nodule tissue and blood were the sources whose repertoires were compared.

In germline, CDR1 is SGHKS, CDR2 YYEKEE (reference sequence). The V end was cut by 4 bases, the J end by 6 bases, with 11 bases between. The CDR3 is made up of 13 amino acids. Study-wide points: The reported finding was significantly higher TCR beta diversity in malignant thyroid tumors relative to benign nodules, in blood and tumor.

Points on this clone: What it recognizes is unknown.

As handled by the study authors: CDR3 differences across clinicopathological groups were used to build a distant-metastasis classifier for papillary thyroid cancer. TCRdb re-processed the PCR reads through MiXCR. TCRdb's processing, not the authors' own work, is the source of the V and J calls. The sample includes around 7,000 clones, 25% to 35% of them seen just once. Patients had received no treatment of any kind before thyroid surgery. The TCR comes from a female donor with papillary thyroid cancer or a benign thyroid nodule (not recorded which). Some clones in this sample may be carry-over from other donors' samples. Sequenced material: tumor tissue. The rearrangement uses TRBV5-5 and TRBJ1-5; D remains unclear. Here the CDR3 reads CASSPTVTQPQHF. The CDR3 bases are TGTGCCAGCAGCCCGACGGTGACTCAGCCCCAGCATTTT.